Listed below are T cell receptor beta chains from one sample, sequenced in a study of T cell responses to AZD1222 COVID-19 vaccine. The protocol was immunoSEQ multiplex PCR, while the TCRdb copy is restricted to in-frame clones and leaves out a portion. Here the sample spans approximately 150,000 clones, 70% to 90% being singletons. Sequenced material: peripheral blood, taken 28 days after the second dose of the MenACWY control vaccine. The receptors were sampled from an adult who received the MenACWY meningococcal vaccine as a control. The CDR3 runs from the conserved cysteine through the conserved F or W. Fields, in order: clone size, D gene, V gene, J gene, CDR3 DNA, CDR3 protein. The D gene is left open where the match is weak. Clone size is shown for a subset of rows, as once, few, many or a class of expanded clone.

>NA|TRBD1|TRBV4-1|TRBJ1-5
TGCGCCAGCAGCCGACCTACAGGGGAACGGAGCAATCAGCCCCAGCATTTT
CASSRPTGERSNQPQHF
>NA|NA|TRBV28|TRBJ1-2
TGTGCCAGCAGTTTAGAGAGGGGAGGCTACACCTTC
CASSLERGGYTF
>NA|NA|TRBV19|TRBJ2-1
TGTGCCAGTAGCTCCACCGCGCAGGACGGATCTAAGTTCTTC
CASSSTAQDGSKFF
>once|TRBD2|TRBV12-5|TRBJ2-4
TGTGCTAGTGCCTTGGGACTAGCGGGGGGGCGTGGCATTCAGTACTTC
CASALGLAGGRGIQYF
>NA|NA|TRBV28|TRBJ2-5
TGTGCCAGCAGCCCGACTGCTAAAGCGGAGACCCAGTACTTC
CASSPTAKAETQYF
>NA|NA|TRBV7-9|TRBJ1-2
TGTGCCAGCAGCTTTTTTGGCAGCTATGGCTACACCTTC
CASSFFGSYGYTF
>NA|NA|TRBV9|TRBJ1-6
TGTGCCAGCAGCGTGGACGGGGGAGGTTCACCCCTCCACTTT
CASSVDGGGSPLHF
>NA|NA|TRBV4-3|TRBJ2-3
TGCGCCAGCAGCCAAGTCAGGGGGGCCCCGCAGTATTTT
CASSQVRGAPQYF
>NA|NA|TRBV24-1|TRBJ2-3
TGTGCCACCAGTGATTTGGATCGGACAGCTAGCACAGATACGCAGTATTTT
CATSDLDRTASTDTQYF
>NA|NA|TRBV28|TRBJ1-2
TGTGCCAGCAGTTTTATCAAACGTGGGAGCCACTATGGCTACACCTTC
CASSFIKRGSHYGYTF
>few|NA|TRBV7-9|TRBJ1-5
TGTGCCAGCAGCCCAAAACGTGGGAAGATGGAGCAGCCCCAGCATTTT
CASSPKRGKMEQPQHF
>NA|NA|TRBV28|TRBJ2-1
TGTGCCAGCGGGGAAACAGGGTACTACTCCTACAATGAGCAGTTCTTC
CASGETGYYSYNEQFF
>NA|NA|TRBV29-1|TRBJ2-2
TGCAGCGGGGAGATCTCTGCCGGGGAGCTGTTTTTT
CSGEISAGELFF
>NA|TRBD2|TRBV27|TRBJ2-5
TGTGCCAGCGCCCCCCCGGGACTAGCCGAGACCCAGTACTTC
CASAPPGLAETQYF
>NA|NA|TRBV12-3/TRBV12-4|TRBJ1-1
TGTGCCAGCAGACGAGACGGACAGCCAGAAGCTTTCTTT
CASRRDGQPEAFF
>NA|NA|TRBV25-1|TRBJ1-4
TGTGCCAGCAGTGAGGGGAGGGGGGAAAAACTGTTTTTT
CASSEGRGEKLFF
>NA|TRBD1|TRBV2|TRBJ1-2
TGTGCCAGCACCGGACAGGATCGCTATGGCTACACCTTC
CASTGQDRYGYTF
>NA|TRBD1|TRBV28|TRBJ1-6
TGTGCCAGCAGTTTATCCGGGACAGGGGTGTTGTCCCTCCACTTT
CASSLSGTGVLSLHF
>NA|NA|TRBV11-2|TRBJ2-1
TGTGCCAGCAGCCACTTACGGGGGGCCTCCTACAATGAGCAGTTCTTC
CASSHLRGASYNEQFF
>NA|TRBD1|TRBV6-6|TRBJ2-5
TGTGCCAGCAGACCTGCAGGGGGCGAAGAGACCCAGTACTTC
CASRPAGGEETQYF
>once|NA|TRBV4-1|TRBJ2-2
TGCGCCAGCAGCCAAATTGGTCGGAACACCGGGGAGCTGTTTTTT
CASSQIGRNTGELFF
>NA|NA|TRBV19|TRBJ1-5
TGTGCCAGTAGTATCAGGGTGAGCGGTGGAGTGGCAAATCAGCCCCAGCATTTT
CASSIRVSGGVANQPQHF
>NA|TRBD1|TRBV19|TRBJ1-6
TGTGCCAGTAGGCCAGGGGGAGGAGTCGGTTCACCCCTCCACTTT
CASRPGGGVGSPLHF
>NA|NA|TRBV4-1|TRBJ1-2
TGCGCCAGCAGCCAAGGCTCTACAGCTAACTATGGCTACACCTTC
CASSQGSTANYGYTF
>NA|NA|TRBV6-2/TRBV6-3|TRBJ1-1
TGTGCCAGCAGTTACGGGCGAGGGGATTCTGACACTGAAGCTTTCTTT
CASSYGRGDSDTEAFF
>NA|NA|TRBV28|TRBJ1-2
TGTGCCAGCAGTTCCAGGGATGGCTATGGCTACACCTTC
CASSSRDGYGYTF
>NA|TRBD1|TRBV18|TRBJ1-4
TGTGCCAGCTCATCCATCCGGACAGGGGGAGGAGAAAAACTGTTTTTT
CASSSIRTGGGEKLFF
>few|TRBD1|TRBV19|TRBJ1-5
TGTGCCAGTCAGGACAGGTGGGCCAGGCCCCAGCATTTT
CASQDRWARPQHF
>once|TRBD2|TRBV3-1/TRBV3-2|TRBJ2-1
TGTGCCAGCAGTCAACCGTCGGGACTAGCGGGAGGGTTTAAGGATGAGCAGTTCTTC
CASSQPSGLAGGFKDEQFF
>NA|TRBD2|TRBV9|TRBJ2-3
TGTGCCAGCAGCGCGATAGCGGGGGGGCGCACAGATACGCAGTATTTT
CASSAIAGGRTDTQYF
>NA|TRBD1|TRBV28|TRBJ2-7
TGTGCCAGCAGTACAGGGGGACCCTCCTACGAGCAGTACTTC
CASSTGGPSYEQYF
>NA|NA|TRBV5-4|TRBJ2-3
TGTGCCAGCAGCTTAGGACAGAGCACAGATACGCAGTATTTT
CASSLGQSTDTQYF
>NA|TRBD1|TRBV7-2|TRBJ1-2
TGTGCCAGCAGCGCGGGACAGGGGTATGGCTACACCTTC
CASSAGQGYGYTF
>NA|NA|TRBV5-6|TRBJ2-5
TGTGCCAGCAGCCCAGTATCGGCCCGGGAAGAGACCCAGTACTTC
CASSPVSAREETQYF
>NA|NA|TRBV6-1|TRBJ1-2
TGTGCCAGCAGTCCAGGGAAGAACTATGGCTACACCTTC
CASSPGKNYGYTF
>NA|NA|TRBV7-2|TRBJ2-5
TGTGCCAGCAGCTTAGTACTAATGACAGTAGAGACCCAGTACTTC
CASSLVLMTVETQYF
>NA|NA|TRBV4-3|TRBJ1-6
TGCGCCAGCAGCCGTATTTACGAGAATTCACCCCTCCACTTT
CASSRIYENSPLHF
>NA|TRBD1|TRBV10-3|TRBJ1-2
TGTGCCATCAGTGGAACCGGGACAGGGCCCCTTGGCTACACCTTC
CAISGTGTGPLGYTF
>NA|NA|TRBV12-5|TRBJ1-2
TGTGCTAGTGGTTTGGCCGTCCTCGGACAGCCCTCCTATGGCTACACCTTC
CASGLAVLGQPSYGYTF
>NA|TRBD2|TRBV5-1|TRBJ2-3
TGCGCCAGCAGCGCGGGGACTAGCGGGGGGCTCACAGATACGCAGTATTTT
CASSAGTSGGLTDTQYF
>few|NA|TRBV5-1|TRBJ1-1
TGCGCCAGCAGCTTGGCCCGGGGGGGACAAATGAACACTGAAGCTTTCTTT
CASSLARGGQMNTEAFF
>NA|NA|TRBV24-1|TRBJ2-1
TGTGCCACCAGAAGTAGGGACTGGCTTAACAATGAGCAGTTCTTC
CATRSRDWLNNEQFF